This TCR beta chain was observed in a study of CD8+CD57+ T cells in acquired aplastic anemia. As for the study in general: Sorted CD4+ and CD8+ cells gave an average of around 3 ug of DNA.

V lost 5 bases and J 3 bases, leaving 14 bases between the germline ends. The CDR3 is 14 amino acids. Looked up from germline, CDR1 is MGHDK and CDR2 is SYGVNS. This clonotype has just a few counts. Antigen unknown. Profiles of TCR beta VDJ and CDR3 were generated from a genomic DNA template. Using its own MiXCR run on the reads, TCRdb lists one record per CDR3 protein. The sample has hundreds of thousands of distinct CDR3 sequences, around 33% seen once; the top ten hold 0.7% to 1%. Overall study findings and caveats: Patients and controls shared twenty-nine CD8+ CDR3 sequences.

It was patients with CD8+CD57+ cell expansion by flow cytometry who were chosen for sequencing. Each patient carried a diagnosis of severe acquired aplastic anemia. Patients were untreated when blood was sampled. The sequencing input was sorted CD4+, CD8+, or CD8+CD57+ T cells (not recorded which) from PBMCs. This TCR derives from a human donor with aplastic anemia. V is TRBV25-1 and J is TRBJ2-7, with D maybe TRBD1 (6 bases). CDR3 coding DNA: TGTGCCAGCAGTTACTCGATACAGGGCTACGAGCAGTACTTC. Its translation: CASSYSIQGYEQYF.